Shown below are 16 T cell receptor beta chains from a single sample sequenced in a study of blood T cell repertoires in COVID-19 (dated by TCRdb to about 2020). The library was produced with the immunoSEQ multiplex PCR assay. TCRdb holds this immuneACCESS table with in-frame rearrangements only. Some clones are missing; in checked studies, unresolved V genes explain under half, and the rest has no known cause. In all, the sample holds over 150,000 clones, and roughly 73% of those were seen once. The ten top clones hold around 2.8% of the sample. What was sequenced was peripheral blood. These TCRs come from a man between 70 and 80 years old with acute or convalescent COVID-19.

The chain carries TRBV4-3 and TRBJ2-7; 7 positions agree with TRBD2. This CDR3 region has 16 residues. Trimming took 0 bases from V and 0 from J; bases not matched to a gene: 5. In germline, CDR1 is LGHNA, CDR2 YSLEER. The CDR3, as DNA: TGCGCCAGCAGCCAAGATGGGGCTAGCGGCTCCTACGAGCAGTACTTC. This encodes CASSQDGASGSYEQYF.

A single count supports this clone. V is TRBV4-3 and J is TRBJ2-2; possibly TRBD2 for D (5 bases). The germline V and J ends were trimmed by 0 bases and 6 bases, with 11 bases remaining between them. The CDR3 contains 15 residues. CDR1 and CDR2 (germline): LGHNA, YSLEER. The CDR3: CASSQDLLVSGELFF. The CDR3 DNA reads TGCGCCAGCAGCCAAGACCTACTAGTGTCCGGGGAGCTGTTTTTT.

This rearrangement joins TRBV7-9 to TRBJ2-7; no clear D. V was clipped by 5 bases and J by 5 bases, with 19 bases between them. The CDR3 length is 15 residues. Germline loops: CDR1 SEHNR, CDR2 FQNEAQ (reference sequence). The CDR3 DNA reads TGTGCCAGCAGCCGCCTGGTTAGTGGAGCCCACGAGCAGTACTTC. Residues: CASSRLVSGAHEQYF. Looking up the rest from reference TRBV7-9 and TRBJ2-7 gives the full variable domain: DTGVSQNPRHKITKRGQNVTFRCDPISEHNRLYWYRQTLGQGPEFLTYFQNEAQLEKSRLLSDRFSAERPKGSFSTLEIQRTEQGDSAMYLCASSRLVSGAHEQYFGPGTRLTVT.

The rearrangement uses TRBV3-1 (or the pseudogene TRBV3-2) and TRBJ2-3, with D perhaps TRBD2 (6 bases). CDR1 LGHDT and CDR2 YNNKEL come from the germline V gene (reference sequence). The CDR3 covers 14 residues. V gave up 7 bases and J gave up 2 bases, with 13 bases separating them. CDR3 sequence: CASNGGRVTDTQYF. DNA for the CDR3: TGTGCCAGCAACGGGGGAAGGGTCACAGATACGCAGTATTTT.

This clone was seen a handful of times. This chain connects TRBV6-4 to TRBJ1-1; D unresolved. The germline V and J ends were trimmed by 0 bases and 3 bases, with 11 bases remaining between them. Looked up from germline, CDR1 is MRHNA and CDR2 is SNTAGT. The CDR3 is 15 residues long. CDR3 DNA: TGTGCCAGCAGTGACTCCCCTCCCCCCCACACTGAAGCTTTCTTT. This gives the protein CASSDSPPPHTEAFF.

The V gene is TRBV7-6, the J gene TRBJ1-5; D is possibly TRBD1 (5 bases). The CDR3 sequence is 14 residues long. CDR1 and CDR2 (germline): SGHVS, FNYEAQ. The ends were cut back, 1 base at V and 8 bases at J, with 12 bases in the middle. The chain's CDR3 is CASSLDPLGEPQHF. DNA of the CDR3: TGTGCCAGCAGCTTAGACCCTCTAGGGGAGCCCCAGCATTTT.

J is TRBJ1-4 and V is TRBV2; 8 nucleotides agree with TRBD1. The ends lost 8 bases at V and 2 bases at J; junction bases unmatched: 7. CDR1 and CDR2 (germline): SNHLY, FYNNEI. CDR3 size: 15 residues. This CDR3 is CASGQGVWTNEKLFF. The CDR3, as DNA: TGTGCCAGCGGACAGGGAGTATGGACTAATGAAAAACTGTTTTTT. The complete variable domain, with remaining parts taken from reference TRBV2 and TRBJ1-4, reads EPEVTQTPSHQVTQMGQEVILRCVPISNHLYFYWYRQILGQKVEFLVSFYNNEISEKSEIFDDQFSVERPDGSNFTLKIRSTKLEDSAMYFCASGQGVWTNEKLFFGSGTQLSVL.

This chain links TRBV27 with TRBJ1-2; D perhaps matches TRBD1 (6 bases). V lost 3 bases, J lost 8 bases, and 16 bases lay in between. Germline V gene lookup returns CDR1 MNHEY and CDR2 SMNVEV (reference sequence). This CDR3 has 14 amino acids. The CDR3 sequence is CASSFAGARRGYTF. The CDR3 bases are TGTGCCAGCAGTTTTGCGGGGGCGCGGAGGGGCTACACCTTC.

The rearrangement uses TRBV5-6 and TRBJ2-5; perhaps TRBD1 as D (5 bases). CDR3 size: 14 residues. Germline values: CDR1 SGHDT, CDR2 YYEEEE. The germline V and J ends were trimmed by 4 bases and 1 base, with 11 bases remaining between them. CDR3 amino acids: CASSHPDTQETQYF. CDR3 coding DNA: TGTGCCAGCAGCCACCCGGACACCCAAGAGACCCAGTACTTC.

The gene calls are TRBV19 and TRBJ1-2; the D is unclear. This CDR3 contains 14 residues. Per the germline V gene, CDR1 is LNHDA and CDR2 is SQIVND (reference sequence). The ends were cut back, 0 bases at V and 3 bases at J, with 8 bases in the middle. CDR3 protein: CASSIDRLDYGYTF. DNA for the CDR3: TGTGCCAGTAGTATAGATAGACTAGACTATGGCTACACCTTC.

This clone was counted only a few times. This chain links TRBV5-4 with TRBJ1-2; the match to TRBD1 covers 7 bases. The germline CDR1 and CDR2 sequences are SGHNT and YYREEE (reference sequence). V gave up 1 base and J gave up 6 bases; unmatched junction bases: 6. The CDR3 loop spans 14 amino acids. CDR3 loop: CASSLLQQGNGYTF. CDR3 DNA: TGTGCCAGCAGCTTGCTACAACAGGGGAATGGCTACACCTTC.

CDR3 nucleotide sequence: TGTGCCAGCAGCCGACTCCTGACAGGTCCGGCTAACTATGGCTACACCTTC. Translated: CASSRLLTGPANYGYTF. J is TRBJ1-2 and V is TRBV3-1 (or the pseudogene TRBV3-2); the D gene is possibly TRBD1 (6 bases). The CDR3 contains 17 residues. CDR1 LGHDT and CDR2 YNNKEL come from the germline V gene (reference sequence). V shed 4 bases and J shed 0 bases, with 18 bases lying between them.

The V and J genes are TRBV5-5 and TRBJ2-7; 12 nucleotides match TRBD2. V dropped 3 bases and J dropped 5; count of bases not matched to a gene: 3. The CDR3 has 14 amino acids. The germline V gene encodes CDR1 SGHKS and CDR2 YYEKEE (reference sequence). CDR3 DNA sequence: TGTGCCAGCAGCTGGACTAGCGGGACCAACGAGCAGTACTTC. This sequence encodes CASSWTSGTNEQYF.

The gene calls are TRBV7-6 and TRBJ2-1; 7 bases fit TRBD2. V dropped 4 bases and J dropped 0; count of bases not matched to a gene: 9. CDR1 and CDR2 from the germline V gene are SGHVS and FNYEAQ. This CDR3 region has 17 residues. This chain's CDR3 is CASSSSGTQSSYNEQFF. In DNA form, the CDR3 reads TGTGCCAGCAGCTCAAGCGGGACTCAGAGCTCCTACAATGAGCAGTTCTTC.

This clone was observed a single time. The chain combines TRBV28 with TRBJ1-1; possibly TRBD1 for D (6 bases). This CDR3 is 11 amino acids long. Germline assignment: CDR1 MDHEN and CDR2 SYDVKM. The ends were cut back, 9 bases at V and 5 bases at J, with 10 bases in the middle. CDR3 coding DNA: TGTGCCAGTCAGGGGCTGACTGAAGCTTTCTTT. It yields the protein CASQGLTEAFF.

This rearrangement joins TRBV9 to TRBJ1-2; D perhaps matches TRBD1 (6 bases). The CDR3 runs 14 residues. Trimming cost V 0 bases and J 5 bases, with 11 bases left between them. From germline, CDR1 is SGDLS and CDR2 YYNGEE. CDR3 sequence reads: CASSVAAQGYGYTF. The CDR3 DNA reads TGTGCCAGCAGCGTAGCAGCGCAGGGGTATGGCTACACCTTC.